Listed below are T cell receptor beta chains from one sample, sequenced in a study of CD8 T cells in Susac syndrome. Each CDR3 protein gets one entry after TCRdb re-called the immunoSEQ multiplex PCR reads with MiXCR. The data contain 70,000 to 75,000 distinct CDR3 sequences, 93% of them singletons. Sequencing input: CD4+ T cells from PBMCs. All receptors derive from a human donor with Susac syndrome. Each CDR3 is given with its conserved first and last residue. A D gene is named only where the DNA matches it firmly. Not all rows give a size; the values are once, few, many and, for expanded clones, a class.

j_gene | abundance | v_gene | d_gene | CDR3aa | CDR3nt
TRBJ1-2 | . | TRBV3-1 | . | CASSQDLMRRGGYGYTF | TGTGCCAGCAGCCAAGATCTGATGAGGAGAGGAGGCTATGGCTACACCTTC
TRBJ2-4 | . | TRBV28 | . | CASDPTPRGNIQYF | TGTGCCAGCGACCCTACACCGCGGGGAAACATTCAGTACTTC
TRBJ1-5 | . | TRBV28 | TRBD1 | CASSFARTGFLGPGPQPQHF | TGTGCCAGCAGTTTCGCCCGGACAGGGTTTCTGGGGCCGGGCCCTCAGCCCCAGCATTTT
TRBJ1-6 | . | TRBV2 | TRBD1 | CASERDRAVNSPLHF | TGTGCCAGCGAACGGGACAGGGCGGTAAATTCACCCCTCCACTTT
TRBJ1-1 | . | TRBV18 | . | CASSPGGAQNTEAFF | TGTGCCAGCTCACCTGGGGGGGCTCAGAACACTGAAGCTTTCTTT
TRBJ2-7 | . | TRBV29-1 | . | CSVVLSYEQYF | TGCAGCGTTGTGCTCTCCTACGAGCAGTACTTC
TRBJ2-3 | . | TRBV6-2/TRBV6-3 | . | CASSPLSAYTQYF | TGTGCCAGCAGTCCGCTCTCAGCTTATACGCAGTATTTT
TRBJ2-6 | . | TRBV7-3 | . | CASSLIPKSGANVLTF | TGTGCCAGCAGCTTGATCCCCAAATCTGGGGCCAACGTCCTGACTTTC
TRBJ2-3 | . | TRBV5-4 | . | CASSFRQGADTQYF | TGTGCCAGCAGCTTCAGGCAGGGTGCGGATACGCAGTATTTT
TRBJ1-5 | . | TRBV6-1 | . | CASKGWHGTNSNQPQHF | TGTGCCAGCAAAGGCTGGCACGGCACTAATAGCAATCAGCCCCAGCATTTT
TRBJ2-7 | . | TRBV29-1 | . | CSVEARQGYEQYF | TGCAGCGTTGAAGCCCGGCAGGGCTACGAGCAGTACTTC
TRBJ2-2 | . | TRBV6-4 | . | CASSDLGVRGTGELFF | TGTGCCAGCAGTGACCTTGGTGTTAGGGGCACCGGGGAGCTGTTTTTT
TRBJ2-5 | . | TRBV28 | TRBD2 | CASTTPVGGGAEETQYF | TGTGCCAGCACCACACCCGTTGGCGGGGGGGCCGAAGAGACCCAGTACTTC
TRBJ1-2 | . | TRBV6-5 | TRBD1 | CASSRAGTGGPGYTF | TGTGCCAGCAGCAGGGCCGGGACAGGGGGCCCGGGCTACACCTTC
TRBJ2-5 | . | TRBV6-2/TRBV6-3 | . | CASSYRGETQYF | TGTGCCAGCAGTTACAGGGGCGAGACCCAGTACTTC
TRBJ2-3 | . | TRBV20-1 | . | CSAAHPRVSTDTQYF | TGCAGTGCTGCCCATCCCCGAGTGAGCACAGATACGCAGTATTTT
TRBJ2-2 | . | TRBV7-2 | . | CASSLGSMTIGELFF | TGTGCCAGCAGCTTAGGTAGCATGACGATCGGGGAGCTGTTTTTT
TRBJ1-2 | . | TRBV7-2 | . | CASSPSAGHYGYTF | TGTGCCAGCAGCCCTTCGGCCGGGCACTATGGCTACACCTTC
TRBJ2-7 | . | TRBV27 | . | CASSARSGFYEQYF | TGTGCCAGCAGTGCCCGGAGTGGGTTCTACGAGCAGTACTTC
TRBJ1-1 | once | TRBV2 | . | CASSVELGGTEAFF | TGTGCCAGCAGCGTTGAATTAGGGGGCACTGAAGCTTTCTTT
TRBJ1-4 | once | TRBV30 | . | CAWSGAANEKLFF | TGTGCCTGGAGCGGGGCGGCTAATGAAAAACTGTTTTTT
TRBJ1-1 | . | TRBV29-1 | . | CSVELKGAEAFF | TGCAGCGTTGAGTTAAAGGGAGCTGAAGCTTTCTTT
TRBJ2-5 | . | TRBV20-1 | . | CSATQETQYF | TGCAGTGCTACGCAAGAGACCCAGTACTTC
TRBJ1-2 | . | TRBV25-1 | . | CASRGAGANYGYTF | TGTGCCAGCAGAGGGGCGGGTGCTAACTATGGCTACACCTTC
TRBJ1-5 | . | TRBV18 | . | CASSPSGDQPQHF | TGTGCCAGCTCACCTTCGGGCGATCAGCCCCAGCATTTT
TRBJ2-1 | . | TRBV20-1 | . | CSARDNTHEQFF | TGCAGTGCTAGAGATAATACCCATGAGCAGTTCTTC
TRBJ1-6 | . | TRBV30 | . | CAWSGQYNSPLHF | TGTGCCTGGAGCGGACAGTATAATTCACCCCTCCACTTT
TRBJ1-5 | . | TRBV28 | . | CASTTAGQLLVGQPQHF | TGTGCCAGCACCACGGCGGGCCAACTCCTCGTAGGTCAGCCCCAGCATTTT
TRBJ1-6 | . | TRBV20-1 | . | CSARPVFGRTTLKGNSPLHF | TGCAGTGCCCGCCCCGTATTTGGGCGGACGACACTCAAGGGGAATTCACCCCTCCACTTT